The 6 T cell receptor beta chains given below trace back to one sample, sequenced in a study of immune evolution from preneoplasia to lung adenocarcinoma. The table came from immunoSEQ multiplex PCR; TCRdb's copy has only in-frame clones and leaves some out. Seen here are 8,000 to 9,500 clones, around 73% observed once, and the top ten hold nearly 9.5%. Source material: FFPE minimally invasive lung adenocarcinoma tissue. The receptor set was obtained from a donor older than 65 with lung adenocarcinoma.

V usage is TRBV28 and J usage is TRBJ1-5; 9 nucleotides agree with TRBD1. CDR1 MDHEN and CDR2 SYDVKM come from the germline V gene. J was trimmed by 9 bases and V by 3 bases; bases with no gene match: 6. The CDR3 is 14 amino acids. The CDR3: CASSLSDRGSPQHF. CDR3 in DNA: TGTGCCAGCAGTTTGTCAGACAGGGGGTCGCCCCAGCATTTT.

Only a few counts were recorded for this clone. This CDR3 reads CASSPLFNTEAFF. In DNA, the CDR3 is TGTGCCAGCTCACCACTCTTTAACACTGAAGCTTTCTTT. V and J are TRBV18 and TRBJ1-1; D is undetermined. Germline loops: CDR1 KGHSH, CDR2 LQKENI. The CDR3 sequence is 13 residues long. Trimming cost V 1 base and J 2 bases, with 5 bases left between them.

The chain recombines TRBV28 with TRBJ1-5, with D possibly TRBD1 on 5 matching bases. The CDR3 extends over 16 amino acids. With 3 bases removed from V and 5 bases from J, the gap between germline ends came to 17 bases. Per germline, CDR1 MDHEN and CDR2 SYDVKM. DNA for the CDR3: TGTGCCAGCAGTTTGACGGAGTTCGGCAGGGATCAGCCCCAGCATTTT. Its translation: CASSLTEFGRDQPQHF.

This chain links TRBV11-2 with TRBJ2-7; TRBD2 is a possible D gene (6 bases). V lost 6 bases and J lost 1, with 19 bases in between. The length of the CDR3 is 16 residues. Germline CDR1 reads SGHAT; CDR2 reads FQNNGV. CDR3 DNA: TGTGCCAGCAGTCACAACCGGGACTTCCTTTCCTACGAGCAGTACTTC. Residues: CASSHNRDFLSYEQYF.

This chain uses TRBV4-1 with TRBJ2-5; TRBD2 matches 14 bases. Germline V gives CDR1 MGHRA, CDR2 YSYEKL. This CDR3 region has 17 residues. The V gene end was trimmed by 4 bases and the J gene end by 7 bases; junction bases not matched to a gene: 11. CDR3 in amino acids: CASSPGVGLAGEGTQYF. The CDR3 region has the DNA TGCGCCAGCAGCCCCGGGGTGGGACTAGCGGGAGAGGGGACCCAGTACTTC.

The chain couples TRBV30 to TRBJ1-2, with D perhaps TRBD1 (5 bases). Germline V gives CDR1 GTSNPN, CDR2 SVGIG (reference sequence). The CDR3 is 14 amino acids. V was pared by 1 base and J by 0 bases, with 9 bases between. In DNA form, the CDR3 reads TGTGCCTGGAGTGGGCAGGGAACTAACTATGGCTACACCTTC. The encoded protein is CAWSGQGTNYGYTF.